The entry below describes one T cell receptor beta chain. What it recognizes is unknown. This CDR3 is 12 amino acids long. The J segment lost 4 bases and the V segment lost 10 bases, leaving 2 bases of the junction unmatched. Germline loops: CDR1 ENHRY, CDR2 SYGVKD. The data belong to a study of cytomegalovirus exposure and HLA in healthy donors. Overall study findings and caveats: What a later analysis showed was that several of the most significant clusters appeared linked to common viral pathogens. By HLA locus, TCR association rates varied in a later analysis, with DRB1 showing the most and HLA-C the fewest. A few of the chains that were CMV-associated were confirmed in vitro to be specific for CMV antigens.

The PCR had 60 Vbeta and 13 Jbeta primers. Using immunoSEQ multiplex PCR, the repertoire was profiled, and TCRdb retains in-frame clones only, with some absent. The sample includes 100,000 to 150,000 clones. The TCR sequence derives from a woman aged 40-49 years in good health and CMV-seropositive. The sample comprised PBMCs. The chain combines TRBV10-3 with TRBJ2-2; 8 positions agree with TRBD1. The DNA for the CDR3 is TGTGCCAGCACAGGGGGCACCGGGGAGCTGTTTTTT. This sequence encodes CASTGGTGELFF.